This T cell receptor beta chain came from a study of OX40 agonist ivuxolimab in advanced cancers. Background on the study: Ivuxolimab is a fully human IgG2 antibody that activates OX40 (CD134). General study findings and limits: Mean expanded clone counts were higher in CD8+ than CD4+ T cells. With doses of 0.1-3.0 mg/kg, partial responders showed among the lowest clonal expansion.

The CDR3 covers 15 residues. CDR1 is SGHRS, CDR2 YFSETQ, per germline. Trimming took 0 bases from V and 4 from J, leaving 11 bases between them. Using immunoSEQ multiplex PCR, the repertoire was profiled, and TCRdb retains in-frame clones only, with some absent. This table holds more than 75,000 clones, approximately 90% found once. To note about this clone: Its antigen is still unknown.

The receptor was derived from an adult with an advanced solid tumor such as melanoma, head and neck, liver or kidney cancer. Sample: CD4+ or CD8+ T cells sorted from blood, taken in a trial of the OX40 agonist ivuxolimab. The chain couples TRBV5-1 to TRBJ2-1; D is perhaps TRBD2 (6 bases). The CDR3 here is CASSLVPGEYNEQFF. In DNA form, the CDR3 reads TGCGCCAGCAGCTTGGTCCCGGGAGAATACAATGAGCAGTTCTTC.